This T cell receptor (beta chain) was documented in a study of blood T cells in healthy people across ages. A second roughly 6 to 12 cycle PCR used barcoded and J-beta primers. TCRdb re-derived calls from the 5' RACE reads in MiXCR, one entry per CDR3 protein. Seen here are about 800,000 distinct CDR3 sequences, 25% observed once, and the top ten hold under 4.5%. In its sample, this clonotype was seen a few times. CDR3 size: 13 residues. In germline, CDR1 is ENHRY, CDR2 SYGVKD. These same data were also listed under a study on T cells of mothers and their children. That study adds: Mothers gave over 8.5 million TCR beta CDR3 reads each, and children several million each. It was observed that no persistent microchimeric T cell clones could be detected.

The sequence derives from a boy aged 5-17 years in good health. The chain employs TRBV10-3 and TRBJ2-5, with D tentatively TRBD1 (6 bases). The J call may be wrong; the DNA end is better matched by TRBJ2-7. The sample consisted of blood. Written as DNA, the CDR3 is TGTGCCATCAGTGATCACAGGGTCCACGAGCAGTACTTC. Protein: CAISDHRVHEQYF.